Listed here are 11 T cell receptor beta chains from one sample, sequenced in a study of identical twins. TCRdb used MiXCR to reprocess the 5' RACE reads, holding one entry per CDR3 protein. The data show about 150,000 distinct CDR3 sequences, roughly 3.5% seen once. The sample consisted of memory T cells sorted from blood. The receptor source for this set is a man between 18 and 35 years old in good health.

Ten or more counts support this clonotype. The gene calls are TRBV14 and TRBJ1-1; tentative D call: TRBD1 (5 bases). The V gene's germline CDR1 is SGHDN and CDR2 FVKESK. The CDR3 sequence is 14 residues long. With 5 bases removed from V and 1 base from J, the gap between germline ends came to 11 bases. As DNA, the CDR3 is TGTGCCAGCAGCTTCGGAAGGGGGAACACTGAAGCTTTCTTT. This encodes CASSFGRGNTEAFF.

This clonotype was seen at least ten times. V and J are TRBV7-6 and TRBJ2-1, with 9 bases fitting TRBD2. After removal of 5 bases from V and 5 bases from J, the junction contained 13 bases not matched to a gene. Germline V lookup: CDR1 SGHVS, CDR2 FNYEAQ. The CDR3 length is 17 residues. This CDR3 reads CASSTRDLAGYNNEQFF. CDR3 bases: TGTGCCAGCAGCACCCGGGATCTAGCGGGATATAACAATGAGCAGTTCTTC.

This clonotype was detected many times. The rearrangement joins TRBV12-3 or TRBV12-4 to TRBJ2-1; a weak D match, TRBD2 (6 bases). The CDR3 loop spans 14 amino acids. V shed 6 bases and J shed 5 bases, with 14 bases lying between them. In nucleotides, the CDR3 is TGTGCCAGCAGCCGACTAGTAGCGGACAATGAGCAGTTCTTC. This translates into CASSRLVADNEQFF.

The V call is TRBV11-1, the J call TRBJ2-3; 14 positions agree with TRBD2. The CDR3 length is 18 residues. With V trimmed by 1 base and J by 4 bases, 7 bases remained unmatched. CDR1 and CDR2 (germline): SGHAT, FQDESV (reference sequence). For the CDR3, the DNA is TGTGCCAGCAGCTTAGGACTAGCGGGAGGGCGATTATCAGATACGCAGTATTTT. It is translated as CASSLGLAGGRLSDTQYF.

This clonotype was detected ten times or more. This chain links TRBV12-3 or TRBV12-4 with TRBJ1-2; maybe TRBD1 (6 bases). Trimming cost V 7 bases and J 6 bases, with 18 bases left between them. This CDR3 comprises 14 residues. The CDR3 DNA reads as TGTGCCAGCACTCCTGCGGGGGGCTGGGATGGCTACACCTTC. Translated, it gives CASTPAGGWDGYTF.

This clonotype showed up many times. This clone may be a read error of a much larger clone one base away. The rearrangement uses TRBV11-2 and TRBJ2-3; D not resolved. V was shortened by 5 bases and J by 6 bases, with 6 bases between the two germline ends. Germline CDR1 reads SGHAT; CDR2 reads FQNNGV. The CDR3 is 11 amino acids. The CDR3 loop is CASSVGDTQYF. The DNA of the CDR3 is TGTGCCAGCAGCGTGGGGGATACGCAGTATTTT.

Many counts were recorded for this clonotype. CDR3: CASSTRGRGRGDTQYF. The DNA of the CDR3 is TGTGCCAGCTCAACCAGGGGCAGGGGTCGCGGAGATACGCAGTATTTT. This chain uses TRBV5-4 with TRBJ2-3; tentative D call: TRBD1 (6 bases). In germline, CDR1 is SGHNT, CDR2 YYREEE (reference sequence). The V and J ends lost 7 bases and 5 bases respectively, with 23 bases between them. The CDR3 runs 16 residues.

The sample holds a few counts of this clonotype. The rearrangement links TRBV5-1 to TRBJ2-1; 12 nucleotides match TRBD2. Unmatched junction bases numbered 6, after V lost 0 bases and J lost 5 bases. CDR1 and CDR2 (germline): SGHRS, YFSETQ. The CDR3 length is 17 residues. The CDR3 sequence is CASSLGGLAGGHNEQFF. The DNA of the CDR3 is TGCGCCAGCAGCTTGGGGGGCCTAGCGGGAGGGCACAATGAGCAGTTCTTC.

This clonotype has at least ten counts. J is TRBJ2-2 and V is TRBV20-1; TRBD1 agrees at 8 bases. V gave up 2 bases and J gave up 6 bases; unmatched junction bases: 5. The germline CDR1 and CDR2 sequences are DFQATT and SNEGSKA (reference sequence). This CDR3 is 14 amino acids long. CDR3 loop: CSARSDREPGELFF. The CDR3 nucleotides read TGCAGTGCTAGATCGGACAGGGAACCCGGGGAGCTGTTTTTT.

Ten or more counts support this clonotype. This chain joins TRBV20-1 and TRBJ2-7, with 10 bases lining up with TRBD1. The CDR3 is 13 residues long. Germline-derived CDR1 and CDR2 are DFQATT and SNEGSKA (reference sequence). J gave up 3 bases and V 3 bases, and 2 bases lay outside the gene matches. The CDR3 DNA reads TGCAGTGCTAGTGGGGACAGGGGCTACGAGCAGTACTTC. Encoded protein: CSASGDRGYEQYF.

This clonotype was detected many times. The chain recombines TRBV7-2 with TRBJ2-7, with TRBD2 identical over 7 bases. This CDR3 contains 14 residues. Germline V gene lookup returns CDR1 SGHTA and CDR2 FQGNSA. Trimming cost V 2 bases and J 4 bases; bases outside gene matches: 5. This chain's CDR3 is CASSLRGRLYEQYF. CDR3 sequence (DNA): TGTGCCAGCAGCTTACGCGGGAGACTTTACGAGCAGTACTTC.